This paragraph covers one TCR beta chain sequence. Antigen unknown. Clones were sequenced by immunoSEQ multiplex PCR, and TCRdb holds only the in-frame ones, with some missing. Of more than 50,000 clones detected, 85% to 90% appear once; the ten largest clones hold 15%. V dropped 8 bases and J dropped 9 bases, with 14 bases sitting between them. CDR1 and CDR2 from the germline V gene are SGHTA and FQGNSA. This CDR3 spans 12 amino acids. These data are taken from a study of PD-1 blockade in classical Hodgkin lymphoma. Study results and caveats: Diversity in CD4+ TCRs, unlike that measured in CD8+ TCRs, had risen significantly by C4D1. No one has yet defined what causes the repertoire differences, which may be disease activity or prior therapy. Baseline TCR diversity was reportedly lower in newly diagnosed patients than in healthy donors. It was reported as lower still in relapsed/refractory patients. Complete responders entered with baseline diversity on par with newly diagnosed patients, the results showed.

The patients all showed relapse after autologous stem cell transplantation, while their brentuximab vedotin exposure varied. The sequences come from peripheral blood mononuclear cells (PBMCs), collected at baseline. This rearrangement joins TRBV7-2 to TRBJ2-1, with D possibly being TRBD1 or TRBD2 (5 bases each). This receptor was obtained from a human donor with classical Hodgkin lymphoma. The CDR3 region is CASAWLGGEQFF. The CDR3 DNA reads as TGTGCCAGCGCCTGGCTTGGGGGTGAGCAGTTCTTC. The full variable domain, rest sourced from reference TRBV7-2 and TRBJ2-1, is GAGVSQSPSNKVTEKGKDVELRCDPISGHTALYWYRQSLGQGLEFLIYFQGNSAPDKSGLPSDRFSAERTGGSVSTLTIQRTQQEDSAVYLCASAWLGGEQFFGPGTRLTVL.